This T cell receptor (beta chain) is from a study of T cell repertoires in cytomegalovirus infection. Study summary: Used in the study were CMV epitopes, some recently identified and HLA-C-restricted, others well-studied and HLA-B-restricted. Both CMV infection and a matching HLA type were indicated by public TCR beta signatures.

Overall study results and limits: Dominant in the ex vivo response were TCR beta clonotypes restricted by HLA-C and specific for CMV.

TCRdb reanalysed the reads using MiXCR and keeps one entry per CDR3 protein. This table has roughly 150,000 distinct CDR3 sequences, 20% to 25% appearing once. Notes on this clonotype: Antigen: not known.

Sequences were derived from CD8+ T cells from cultured PBMCs, sampled from culture after CMV antigen stimulation. This receptor was taken from a human donor in good health (CMV status not recorded). Some clones in this sample may be carry-over from other donors' samples.

The CDR3 DNA follows: TGTGCCAGCAGCTTAGAGGTCGGACCGAAAACGCAGTATTTT. As protein: CASSLEVGPKTQYF. The rearrangement uses TRBV7-9 and TRBJ2-3, with D unclear. The CDR3 runs to 14 residues. Germline V gene lookup returns CDR1 SEHNR and CDR2 FQNEAQ (reference sequence). V was clipped by 1 base and J by 9 bases, with 14 bases between them. Full variable domain (outside the CDR3, taken from reference TRBV7-9 and TRBJ2-3): DTGVSQNPRHKITKRGQNVTFRCDPISEHNRLYWYRQTLGQGPEFLTYFQNEAQLEKSRLLSDRFSAERPKGSFSTLEIQRTEQGDSAMYLCASSLEVGPKTQYFGPGTRLTVL.